This entry features one T cell receptor (beta chain) sequence. Its antigen remains unknown. This specimen comes from a study of cytomegalovirus exposure and HLA in healthy donors. General observations from the study: The study put 150 or so TCR beta chains on its list as cytomegalovirus-associated.

Researchers ran the PCR with 60 Vbeta and 13 Jbeta primers. Measured with immunoSEQ multiplex PCR; TCRdb has only the in-frame clones, and not every one. The sample consists of roughly 160,000 clones, 80% to 90% of them appearing once. Trimming cost V 0 bases and J 3 bases, with 7 bases left between them. Germline-derived CDR1 and CDR2 are SGHTS and YDEGEE. The CDR3 has 14 residues. This TCR came from a man aged 50-59 years in good health and CMV-seropositive. The chain carries TRBV5-8 and TRBJ1-5; no reliable D call. Sample: PBMCs. CDR3 residues: CASSLGGNNQPQHF. The CDR3 DNA reads TGTGCCAGCAGCTTGGGAGGGAACAATCAGCCCCAGCATTTT.